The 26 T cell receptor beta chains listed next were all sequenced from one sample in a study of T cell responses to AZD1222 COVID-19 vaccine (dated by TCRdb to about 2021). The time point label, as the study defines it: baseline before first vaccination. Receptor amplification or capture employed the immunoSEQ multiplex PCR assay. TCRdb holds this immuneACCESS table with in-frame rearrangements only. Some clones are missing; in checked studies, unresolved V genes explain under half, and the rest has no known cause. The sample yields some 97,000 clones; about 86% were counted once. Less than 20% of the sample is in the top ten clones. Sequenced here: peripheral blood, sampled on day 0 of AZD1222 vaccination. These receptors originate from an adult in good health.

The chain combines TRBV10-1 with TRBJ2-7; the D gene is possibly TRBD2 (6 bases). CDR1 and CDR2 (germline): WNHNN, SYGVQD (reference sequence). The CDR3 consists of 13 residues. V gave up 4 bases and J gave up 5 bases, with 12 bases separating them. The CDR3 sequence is CASSGRVPDEQYF. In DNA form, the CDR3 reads TGCGCCAGCAGTGGGAGGGTACCCGACGAGCAGTACTTC.

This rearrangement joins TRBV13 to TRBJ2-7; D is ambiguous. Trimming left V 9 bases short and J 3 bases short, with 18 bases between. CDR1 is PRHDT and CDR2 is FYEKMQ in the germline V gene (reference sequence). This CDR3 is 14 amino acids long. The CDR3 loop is CASTSAASFYEQYF. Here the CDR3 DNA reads TGTGCCAGTACGTCGGCGGCTTCTTTCTACGAGCAGTACTTC.

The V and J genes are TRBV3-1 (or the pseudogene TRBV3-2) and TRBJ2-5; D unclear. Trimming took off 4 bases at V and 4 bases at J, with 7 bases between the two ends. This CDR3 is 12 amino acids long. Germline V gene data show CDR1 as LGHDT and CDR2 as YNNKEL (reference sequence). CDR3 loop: CASSRRRETQYF. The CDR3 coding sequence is TGTGCCAGCAGCCGTAGGCGAGAGACCCAGTACTTC.

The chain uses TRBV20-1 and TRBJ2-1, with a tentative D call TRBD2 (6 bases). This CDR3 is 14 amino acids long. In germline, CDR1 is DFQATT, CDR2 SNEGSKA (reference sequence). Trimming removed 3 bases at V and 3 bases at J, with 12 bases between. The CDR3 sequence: CSASGDGGYNEQFF. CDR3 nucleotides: TGCAGTGCTAGTGGGGACGGGGGCTACAATGAGCAGTTCTTC.

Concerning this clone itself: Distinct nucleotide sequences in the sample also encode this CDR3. In DNA form, the CDR3 reads TGTGCCAGCTCACCGCGTACAGGGAATCAGCCCCAGCATTTT. This translates into CASSPRTGNQPQHF. The chain combines TRBV18 with TRBJ1-5, with D perhaps TRBD1 (6 bases). Trimming took 3 bases from V and 4 from J, leaving 10 bases between them. In germline, CDR1 is KGHSH, CDR2 LQKENI. The CDR3 has 14 amino acids.

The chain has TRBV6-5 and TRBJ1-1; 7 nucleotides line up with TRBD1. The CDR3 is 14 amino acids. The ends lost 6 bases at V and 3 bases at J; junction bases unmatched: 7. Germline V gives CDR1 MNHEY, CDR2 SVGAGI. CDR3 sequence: CASSPTGQYTEAFF. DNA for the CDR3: TGTGCCAGCAGCCCGACGGGACAGTACACTGAAGCTTTCTTT.

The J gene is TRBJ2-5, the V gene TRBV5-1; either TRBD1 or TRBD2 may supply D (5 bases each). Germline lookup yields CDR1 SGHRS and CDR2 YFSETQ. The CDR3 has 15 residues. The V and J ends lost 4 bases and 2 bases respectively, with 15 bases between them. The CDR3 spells CASSEGTTVQETQYF. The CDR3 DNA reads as TGCGCCAGCAGCGAGGGAACGACAGTACAAGAGACCCAGTACTTC.

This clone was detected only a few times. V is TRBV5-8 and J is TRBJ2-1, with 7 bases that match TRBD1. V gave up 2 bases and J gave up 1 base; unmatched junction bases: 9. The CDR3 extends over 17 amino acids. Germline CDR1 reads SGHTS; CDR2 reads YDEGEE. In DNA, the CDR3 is TGTGCCAGCAGCTTTCAACCAGGGGGTTTTTCCTACAATGAGCAGTTCTTC. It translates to CASSFQPGGFSYNEQFF.

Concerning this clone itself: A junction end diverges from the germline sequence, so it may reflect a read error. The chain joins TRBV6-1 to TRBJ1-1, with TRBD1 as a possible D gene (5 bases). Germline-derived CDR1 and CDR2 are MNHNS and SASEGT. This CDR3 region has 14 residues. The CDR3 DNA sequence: TGTGCCAGCAGTGAATCGGGGCGGCGGATTGAATCTTTCTTT. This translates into CASSESGRRIESFF.

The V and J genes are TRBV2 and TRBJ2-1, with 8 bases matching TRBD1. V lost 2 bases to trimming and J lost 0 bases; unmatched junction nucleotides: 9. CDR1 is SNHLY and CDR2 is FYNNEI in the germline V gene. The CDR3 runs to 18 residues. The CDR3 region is CASSELGTGHFSYNEQFF. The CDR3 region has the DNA TGTGCCAGCAGTGAATTAGGGACAGGTCATTTCTCCTACAATGAGCAGTTCTTC.

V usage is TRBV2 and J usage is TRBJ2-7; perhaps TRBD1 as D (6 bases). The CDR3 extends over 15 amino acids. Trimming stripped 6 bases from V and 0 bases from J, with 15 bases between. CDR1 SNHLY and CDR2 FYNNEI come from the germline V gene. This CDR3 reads CASRVDSTISYEQYF. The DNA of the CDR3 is TGTGCCAGCAGAGTGGACAGCACAATCTCCTACGAGCAGTACTTC.

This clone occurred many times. DNA for the CDR3: TGTGCCAGCAGCCAAGAGTCAGGAGGAGGGGGCCACACTGAAGCTTTCTTT. It encodes CASSQESGGGGHTEAFF. The chain has TRBV4-2 and TRBJ1-1; 7 nucleotides match TRBD1. Germline assignment: CDR1 LGHNA and CDR2 YNFKEQ. CDR3 length: 17 amino acids. J lost 3 bases, V lost 0 bases, and 10 bases had no gene match.

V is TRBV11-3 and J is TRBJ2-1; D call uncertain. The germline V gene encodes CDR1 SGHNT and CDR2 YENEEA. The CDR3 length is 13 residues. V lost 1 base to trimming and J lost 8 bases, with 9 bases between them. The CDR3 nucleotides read TGTGCCAGCAGCTTAGTTTCGAGCGATGAGCAGTTCTTC. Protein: CASSLVSSDEQFF.

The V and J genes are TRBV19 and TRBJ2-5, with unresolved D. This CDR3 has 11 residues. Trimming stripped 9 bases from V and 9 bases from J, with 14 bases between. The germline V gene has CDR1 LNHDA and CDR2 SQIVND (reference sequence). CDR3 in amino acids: CASGSRIPQYF. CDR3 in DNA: TGTGCCAGCGGTTCAAGGATCCCCCAGTACTTC.

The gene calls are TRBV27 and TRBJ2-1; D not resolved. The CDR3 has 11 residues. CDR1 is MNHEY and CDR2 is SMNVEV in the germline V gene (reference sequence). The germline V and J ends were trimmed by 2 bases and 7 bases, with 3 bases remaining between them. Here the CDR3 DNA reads TGTGCCAGCAGTTTAAGGAATGAGCAGTTCTTC. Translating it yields CASSLRNEQFF.

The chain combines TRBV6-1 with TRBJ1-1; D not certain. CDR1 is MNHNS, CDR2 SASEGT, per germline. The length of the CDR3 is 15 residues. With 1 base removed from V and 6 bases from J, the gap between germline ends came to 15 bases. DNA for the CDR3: TGTGCCAGCAGTGAAGGTGGAATGGGTAGACCTGAAGCTTTCTTT. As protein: CASSEGGMGRPEAFF.

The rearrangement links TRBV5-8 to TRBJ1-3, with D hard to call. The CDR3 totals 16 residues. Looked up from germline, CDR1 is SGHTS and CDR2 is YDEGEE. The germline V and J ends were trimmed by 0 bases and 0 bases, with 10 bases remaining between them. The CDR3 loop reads CASSLEPLLSGNTIYF. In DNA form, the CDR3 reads TGTGCCAGCAGCTTGGAGCCTCTGCTCTCTGGAAACACCATATATTTT. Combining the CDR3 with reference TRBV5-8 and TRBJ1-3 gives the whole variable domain EAGVTQSPTHLIKTRGQQATLRCSPISGHTSVYWYQQALGLGLQFLLWYDEGEERNRGNFPPRFSGRQFPNYSSELNVNALELEDSALYLCASSLEPLLSGNTIYFGEGSWLTVV.

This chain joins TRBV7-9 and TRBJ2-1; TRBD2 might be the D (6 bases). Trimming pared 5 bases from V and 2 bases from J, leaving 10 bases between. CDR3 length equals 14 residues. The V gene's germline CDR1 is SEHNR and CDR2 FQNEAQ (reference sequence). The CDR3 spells CASSPGTPYNEQFF. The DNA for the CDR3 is TGTGCCAGCAGCCCCGGGACTCCCTACAATGAGCAGTTCTTC.

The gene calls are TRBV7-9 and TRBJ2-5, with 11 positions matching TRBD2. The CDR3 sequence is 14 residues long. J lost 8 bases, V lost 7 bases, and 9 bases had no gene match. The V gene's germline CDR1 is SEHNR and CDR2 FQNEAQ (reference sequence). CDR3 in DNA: TGTGCCAGCACCAAGGGGACTAGCGGAGATACCCAGTACTTC. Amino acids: CASTKGTSGDTQYF. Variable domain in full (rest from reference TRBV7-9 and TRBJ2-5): DTGVSQNPRHKITKRGQNVTFRCDPISEHNRLYWYRQTLGQGPEFLTYFQNEAQLEKSRLLSDRFSAERPKGSFSTLEIQRTEQGDSAMYLCASTKGTSGDTQYFGPGTRLLVL.

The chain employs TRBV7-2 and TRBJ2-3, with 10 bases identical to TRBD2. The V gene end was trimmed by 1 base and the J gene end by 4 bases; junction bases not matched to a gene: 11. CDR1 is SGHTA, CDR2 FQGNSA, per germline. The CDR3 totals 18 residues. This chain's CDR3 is CASSLESSGRGVSDTQYF. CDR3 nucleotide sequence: TGTGCCAGCAGCTTAGAGTCTAGCGGGAGAGGGGTGTCAGATACGCAGTATTTT.

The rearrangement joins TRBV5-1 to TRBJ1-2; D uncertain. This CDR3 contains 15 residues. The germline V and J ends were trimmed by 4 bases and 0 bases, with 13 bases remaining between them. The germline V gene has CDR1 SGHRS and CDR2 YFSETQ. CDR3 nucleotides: TGCGCCAGCAGCCCAGAGGGCTCTTCTAACTATGGCTACACCTTC. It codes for CASSPEGSSNYGYTF.

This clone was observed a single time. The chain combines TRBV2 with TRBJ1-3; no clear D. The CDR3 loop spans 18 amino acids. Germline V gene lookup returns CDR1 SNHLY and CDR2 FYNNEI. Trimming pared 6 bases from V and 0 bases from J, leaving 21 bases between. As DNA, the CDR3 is TGTGCCAGCAGCGCCGGACGGTCATTATTGAGCTCTGGAAACACCATATATTTT. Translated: CASSAGRSLLSSGNTIYF.

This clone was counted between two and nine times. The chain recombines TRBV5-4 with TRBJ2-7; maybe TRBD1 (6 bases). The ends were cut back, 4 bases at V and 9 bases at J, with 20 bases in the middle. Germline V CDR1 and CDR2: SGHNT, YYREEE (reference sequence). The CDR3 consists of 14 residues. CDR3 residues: CASSPSPRGSLQYF. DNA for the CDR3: TGTGCCAGCAGCCCAAGCCCCAGGGGATCTTTGCAGTACTTC.

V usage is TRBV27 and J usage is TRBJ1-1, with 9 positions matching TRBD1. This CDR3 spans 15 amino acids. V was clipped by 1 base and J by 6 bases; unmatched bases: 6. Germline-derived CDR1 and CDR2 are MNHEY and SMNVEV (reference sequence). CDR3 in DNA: TGTGCCAGCAGTTTATGGGGACAGGGATCGTCTGAAGCTTTCTTT. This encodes CASSLWGQGSSEAFF.

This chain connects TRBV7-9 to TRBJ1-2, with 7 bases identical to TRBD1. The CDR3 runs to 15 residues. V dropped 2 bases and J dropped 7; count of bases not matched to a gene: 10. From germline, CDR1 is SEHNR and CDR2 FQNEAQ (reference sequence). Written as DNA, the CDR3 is TGTGCCAGCAGCTTAATCGCGACAGGGTTTGGTGGCTACACCTTC. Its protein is CASSLIATGFGGYTF.

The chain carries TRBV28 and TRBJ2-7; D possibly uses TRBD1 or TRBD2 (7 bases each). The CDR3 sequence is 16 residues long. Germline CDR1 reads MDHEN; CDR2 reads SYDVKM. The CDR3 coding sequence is TGTGCTACCAGGGGGGGAGGACTGGTCCTCAACTACGAGCAGTACTTC. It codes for CATRGGGLVLNYEQYF.